These T cell receptor beta chains were read from a single sample in a study of T-cell reconstitution after alpha-beta-depleted transplantation in children. Each CDR3 protein gets one entry after TCRdb re-called the PCR reads with MiXCR. The data show some 490,000 distinct CDR3 sequences, around an eighth seen once. The sample was PBMCs from the stem cell graft donor, taken from the stem cell graft. The source is a human donor who donated a stem cell graft to a child with combined immunodeficiency. CDR3s include the opening cysteine and the closing phenylalanine or tryptophan. The D gene is left open where the match is weak. The size of a clone is reported for some rows only, either as once, few or many, or as a class for expanded clones.

cdr3_nt: TGCGCCAGCAGCCTCCGATCGATCCACGCCGCAGGAGAGACCCAGTACTTC
cdr3_aa: CASSLRSIHAAGETQYF
clone_size: few
v_call: TRBV5-1
d_call: .
j_call: TRBJ2-5

cdr3_nt: TGTGCCAGCAGTCGTGCCGGGGTTGTGACAGTGGCTTGGATGAACACTGAAGCTTTCTTT
cdr3_aa: CASSRAGVVTVAWMNTEAFF
clone_size: few
v_call: TRBV6-2/TRBV6-3
d_call: .
j_call: TRBJ1-1

cdr3_nt: TGCGCCAGCAGCTTGTCTAGCTCCTACAATGAGCAGTTCTTC
cdr3_aa: CASSLSSSYNEQFF
clone_size: many
v_call: TRBV5-1
d_call: .
j_call: TRBJ2-1

cdr3_nt: TGTGCCAGCAGCTACGGGACTAGCGGGATCAATGAGCAGTTCTTC
cdr3_aa: CASSYGTSGINEQFF
clone_size: few
v_call: TRBV12-3/TRBV12-4
d_call: TRBD2
j_call: TRBJ2-1

cdr3_nt: TGTGCCAGCAGCCACCCTGGGGCCCAGGGACGAGAGCAGTACTTC
cdr3_aa: CASSHPGAQGREQYF
clone_size: many
v_call: TRBV4-2
d_call: .
j_call: TRBJ2-7

cdr3_nt: TGTGCCAGCAGTCCCGGACGATCCACTGAAGCTTTCTTT
cdr3_aa: CASSPGRSTEAFF
clone_size: many
v_call: TRBV9
d_call: .
j_call: TRBJ1-1

cdr3_nt: TGTGCCAGCAGCTTAGGGACAGGGGGCCTCGGGGACTTTCAGTACTTC
cdr3_aa: CASSLGTGGLGDFQYF
clone_size: .
v_call: TRBV11-2
d_call: TRBD1
j_call: TRBJ2-4

cdr3_nt: TGTGCCAGCAGCGGTGACCTAGCGGGGGGGCAGTTCTTC
cdr3_aa: CASSGDLAGGQFF
clone_size: .
v_call: TRBV9
d_call: TRBD2
j_call: TRBJ2-1

cdr3_nt: TGTGCCAGCAGTTACTCCCGTCGGGACACTGAAGCTTTCTTT
cdr3_aa: CASSYSRRDTEAFF
clone_size: few
v_call: TRBV6-5
d_call: .
j_call: TRBJ1-1

cdr3_nt: TGCAGCGTTGAAGTACAGTTGGCCTACAATGAGCAGTTCTTC
cdr3_aa: CSVEVQLAYNEQFF
clone_size: .
v_call: TRBV29-1
d_call: .
j_call: TRBJ2-1

cdr3_nt: TGTGCCAGCAGTGAGCGGACTAGCGTATACAATGAGCAGTTCTTC
cdr3_aa: CASSERTSVYNEQFF
clone_size: .
v_call: TRBV2
d_call: TRBD2
j_call: TRBJ2-1

cdr3_nt: TGCAGTGCTAGGGGGGAGAGGGCGAGCTCCTACGAGCAGTACTTC
cdr3_aa: CSARGERASSYEQYF
clone_size: .
v_call: TRBV20-1
d_call: .
j_call: TRBJ2-7

cdr3_nt: TGTGCCAGCAGTCCCAACATCTACGAGCAGTACTTC
cdr3_aa: CASSPNIYEQYF
clone_size: many
v_call: TRBV28
d_call: .
j_call: TRBJ2-7

cdr3_nt: TGTGCCAGCAGCGACAGGGCTAACTATGGCTACACCTTC
cdr3_aa: CASSDRANYGYTF
clone_size: many
v_call: TRBV12-3/TRBV12-4
d_call: TRBD1
j_call: TRBJ1-2

cdr3_nt: TGTGCCAGCAGTTTAAAGAGATATGGCGAGCAGTACTTC
cdr3_aa: CASSLKRYGEQYF
clone_size: many
v_call: TRBV12-3/TRBV12-4
d_call: .
j_call: TRBJ2-7

cdr3_nt: TGTGCCAGCAGTTTCGGCACGACCAACTATGGCTACACCTTC
cdr3_aa: CASSFGTTNYGYTF
clone_size: few
v_call: TRBV12-3/TRBV12-4
d_call: .
j_call: TRBJ1-2

cdr3_nt: TGTGCCACCAGCAGACCTAGCGGGGCTTACGAGCAGTACTTC
cdr3_aa: CATSRPSGAYEQYF
clone_size: .
v_call: TRBV15
d_call: TRBD2
j_call: TRBJ2-7

cdr3_nt: TGTGCCAGCAGTATAGGAGGGTACGGTCAGCCCCAGCATTTT
cdr3_aa: CASSIGGYGQPQHF
clone_size: few
v_call: TRBV12-3/TRBV12-4
d_call: .
j_call: TRBJ1-5

cdr3_nt: TGTGCCACCAGTGACGACGTCCGGGGGCAAGAGACCCAGTACTTC
cdr3_aa: CATSDDVRGQETQYF
clone_size: few
v_call: TRBV24-1
d_call: .
j_call: TRBJ2-5

cdr3_nt: TGCGCCAGCAGCCAAGAACCAACCCCGTCCCAGAACTATGGCTACACCTTC
cdr3_aa: CASSQEPTPSQNYGYTF
clone_size: .
v_call: TRBV4-3
d_call: .
j_call: TRBJ1-2

cdr3_nt: TGTGCCAGCAGCCCTAAGAGATTCTACAATGAGCAGTTCTTC
cdr3_aa: CASSPKRFYNEQFF
clone_size: few
v_call: TRBV14
d_call: .
j_call: TRBJ2-1

cdr3_nt: TGTGCCAGCAGCTTATGGCGGACAGGAGCGAACACTGAAGCTTTCTTT
cdr3_aa: CASSLWRTGANTEAFF
clone_size: once
v_call: TRBV11-2
d_call: TRBD1
j_call: TRBJ1-1

cdr3_nt: TGCAGTGCATCGGCCCCGGGGGGCCCTTTGGATACGCAGTATTTT
cdr3_aa: CSASAPGGPLDTQYF
clone_size: .
v_call: TRBV20-1
d_call: .
j_call: TRBJ2-3

cdr3_nt: TGCGCCAGCAGCCAGGAAACAAATGGACAGATGCCCAACTATGGCTACACCTTC
cdr3_aa: CASSQETNGQMPNYGYTF
clone_size: .
v_call: TRBV4-3
d_call: .
j_call: TRBJ1-2

cdr3_nt: TGTGGGCCGGGAAAACCGGCCAAAAACATTCAGTACTTC
cdr3_aa: CGPGKPAKNIQYF
clone_size: .
v_call: TRBV10-3
d_call: .
j_call: TRBJ2-4

cdr3_nt: TGTGCCATCACCCCTACTAGCCCCGGGGAGCTGTTTTTT
cdr3_aa: CAITPTSPGELFF
clone_size: many
v_call: TRBV10-3
d_call: .
j_call: TRBJ2-2

cdr3_nt: TGTGCCAGCAGTTCCTATGAGAACAATGAGCAGTTCTTC
cdr3_aa: CASSSYENNEQFF
clone_size: many
v_call: TRBV6-2/TRBV6-3
d_call: .
j_call: TRBJ2-1

cdr3_nt: TGTGCCATCAGTGAAAGCGCCGGGGAAACCCAGTACTTC
cdr3_aa: CAISESAGETQYF
clone_size: few
v_call: TRBV10-3
d_call: .
j_call: TRBJ2-5

cdr3_nt: TGCGCCAGCAGCTTGGCCTTAGCGGGAGCCCACGAGCAGTACTTC
cdr3_aa: CASSLALAGAHEQYF
clone_size: .
v_call: TRBV5-1
d_call: TRBD2
j_call: TRBJ2-7

cdr3_nt: TGTGCCAGTGTCGTCGTGGGGAATCCTGGGAACTATGGCTACACCTTC
cdr3_aa: CASVVVGNPGNYGYTF
clone_size: few
v_call: TRBV19
d_call: .
j_call: TRBJ1-2

cdr3_nt: TGCAGCGTTGACGGGCTTCGGACGCCCTACTATGGCTACACCTTC
cdr3_aa: CSVDGLRTPYYGYTF
clone_size: few
v_call: TRBV29-1
d_call: .
j_call: TRBJ1-2

cdr3_nt: TGCAGCGTCGTCCCCGCGGTAGAGCGGGGGGTACCGTTCCCCGAGCAGTACTTC
cdr3_aa: CSVVPAVERGVPFPEQYF
clone_size: few
v_call: TRBV29-1
d_call: TRBD2
j_call: TRBJ2-7

cdr3_nt: TGTGCCAGCAGCCAAGATATGCCCCCAGGGGCCACAGATACGCAGTATTTT
cdr3_aa: CASSQDMPPGATDTQYF
clone_size: .
v_call: TRBV4-2
d_call: .
j_call: TRBJ2-3

cdr3_nt: TGTGCCACCAGTGATTCCCCCCTGTGGACAGCAGATACGCAGTATTTT
cdr3_aa: CATSDSPLWTADTQYF
clone_size: many
v_call: TRBV24-1
d_call: .
j_call: TRBJ2-3

cdr3_nt: TGTGCCAGCAGCTTAGCTTTTAGGGGTTCCTACGAGCAGTACTTC
cdr3_aa: CASSLAFRGSYEQYF
clone_size: few
v_call: TRBV11-2
d_call: .
j_call: TRBJ2-7

cdr3_nt: TGTGCCAGCAGAATACTAGCGGGCTCCTACAATGAGCAGTTCTTC
cdr3_aa: CASRILAGSYNEQFF
clone_size: few
v_call: TRBV27
d_call: TRBD2
j_call: TRBJ2-1

cdr3_nt: TGTGCCAGCAGCCATAGCGGGGGCTACGAGCAGTACTTC
cdr3_aa: CASSHSGGYEQYF
clone_size: many
v_call: TRBV5-5
d_call: TRBD2
j_call: TRBJ2-7

cdr3_nt: TGCGCCAGCAGCCACCTGGCTCCGGACAGCACCTACGAGCAGTACTTC
cdr3_aa: CASSHLAPDSTYEQYF
clone_size: .
v_call: TRBV4-1
d_call: .
j_call: TRBJ2-7

cdr3_nt: TGTGCCAGCAGCGTAGATGACCAGGGGGTAGAAGCTTTCTTT
cdr3_aa: CASSVDDQGVEAFF
clone_size: .
v_call: TRBV9
d_call: TRBD1
j_call: TRBJ1-1

cdr3_nt: TGTGCCAGCAGCCATCCCGGGGGGCTGATAGATACGCAGTATTTT
cdr3_aa: CASSHPGGLIDTQYF
clone_size: .
v_call: TRBV3-1
d_call: .
j_call: TRBJ2-3